This T cell receptor beta chain derives from a study of blood T cell repertoires in COVID-19. Trimming removed 7 bases from V and 2 bases from J, with 15 bases in between. Germline V gene lookup returns CDR1 LGHDT and CDR2 YNNKEL (reference sequence). This CDR3 has 14 residues. Sequencing used immunoSEQ multiplex PCR; TCRdb keeps in-frame clones, though not all of them. The repertoire holds 30,000 to 40,000 clones, with roughly 85% as singletons. This receptor was identified in a human donor in a cohort sampled during active COVID-19. The gene calls are TRBV3-1 (or the pseudogene TRBV3-2) and TRBJ2-7, with a tentative D call TRBD2 (7 bases). The sequenced material came from peripheral blood. The CDR3 loop is CASTSRGGTYEQYF. DNA for the CDR3: TGTGCCAGCACCTCGAGGGGGGGCACCTACGAGCAGTACTTC.